This entry lists 10 T cell receptor beta chains sequenced from one sample in a study of blood T cell repertoires in COVID-19 (TCRdb year 2020). Library method: the immunoSEQ multiplex PCR assay. Held by TCRdb, this immuneACCESS table contains in-frame sequences only and omits some clones. Under half of the omission traces to an unresolved V gene where checked; the cause of the rest is unknown. The sample records around 150,000 clones, 84% of which are singletons. Of the sample, around 3.2% falls within the top ten clones. Sequencing was performed on PBMCs or T cells enriched from blood (not recorded which). The receptors here all came from a woman in her 50s with acute COVID-19.

This rearrangement joins TRBV14 to TRBJ1-2; D gene ambiguous. Looked up from germline, CDR1 is SGHDN and CDR2 is FVKESK. V lost 0 bases, J lost 4 bases, and 6 bases lay in between. The CDR3 totals 13 residues. The CDR3 here is CASSQDGRYGYTF. The CDR3 bases are TGTGCCAGCAGCCAAGACGGTCGCTATGGCTACACCTTC.

The chain has TRBV2 and TRBJ2-2, with 9 bases matching TRBD1. V trimming: 7 bases; J trimming: 4 bases; junction bases outside the gene matches: 10. Germline assignment: CDR1 SNHLY and CDR2 FYNNEI. The CDR3 has 16 amino acids. The CDR3 sequence: CASNRQGVVGTGELFF. DNA for the CDR3: TGTGCCAGCAACCGACAGGGGGTGGTGGGCACCGGGGAGCTGTTTTTT.

The chain links TRBV7-8 to TRBJ1-1, with 7 bases fitting TRBD1. V trimming: 4 bases; J trimming: 1 base; junction bases outside the gene matches: 3. The germline CDR1 and CDR2 sequences are SGHVS and FQNEAQ. The CDR3 runs 14 residues. The CDR3: CASSWGQPNTEAFF. In nucleotides, the CDR3 is TGTGCCAGCAGCTGGGGACAGCCGAACACTGAAGCTTTCTTT.

This rearrangement joins TRBV19 to TRBJ1-2; 12 bases agree with TRBD1. The CDR3 runs 16 residues. Germline CDR1 is LNHDA and CDR2 is SQIVND (reference sequence). The junction had 7 bases not matched to a gene; V was cut back by 0 bases and J by 8 bases. In nucleotides, the CDR3 is TGTGCCAGTAGTATAGATCTAAGGGGGACAGGGGGCGGCTACACCTTC. It translates to CASSIDLRGTGGGYTF.

The rearrangement links TRBV6-6 to TRBJ2-1; the D is unclear. The CDR3 extends over 13 amino acids. Trimming left V 4 bases short and J 0 bases short, with 4 bases between. From germline, CDR1 is MNHNY and CDR2 SVGAGI (reference sequence). The CDR3 spells CASSSSSYNEQFF. In DNA, the CDR3 is TGTGCCAGCAGTTCTAGCTCCTACAATGAGCAGTTCTTC.

There are a few counts of this clone. The rearrangement uses TRBV5-6 and TRBJ2-5; maybe TRBD1 (6 bases). The CDR3 has 13 residues. The germline gives CDR1 SGHDT, CDR2 YYEEEE. Trimming took 0 bases from V and 7 from J, leaving 10 bases between them. CDR3 sequence reads: CASSLARRGTQYF. In DNA form, the CDR3 reads TGTGCCAGCAGCTTGGCCCGCAGGGGGACCCAGTACTTC. The full variable domain, its missing parts supplied by reference TRBV5-6 and TRBJ2-5, is DAGVTQSPTHLIKTRGQQVTLRCSPKSGHDTVSWYQQALGQGPQFIFQYYEEEERQRGNFPDRFSGHQFPNYSSELNVNALLLGDSALYLCASSLARRGTQYFGPGTRLLVL.

The J gene is TRBJ1-4, the V gene TRBV19; TRBD1 agrees at 8 bases. Germline trimming cut 6 bases from V and 5 bases from J; bases unmatched to any gene: 5. The CDR3 totals 14 residues. Germline values: CDR1 LNHDA, CDR2 SQIVND (reference sequence). This chain's CDR3 is CASSPRQGNEKLFF. Here the CDR3 DNA reads TGTGCCAGTAGCCCTCGACAGGGGAATGAAAAACTGTTTTTT.

J is TRBJ1-1 and V is TRBV9; D perhaps matches TRBD1 (5 bases). From germline, CDR1 is SGDLS and CDR2 YYNGEE. The CDR3 spans 14 residues. Trimming stripped 3 bases from V and 5 bases from J, with 14 bases between. CDR3 nucleotide sequence: TGTGCCAGCAGCGCCAACAGACAGCCGACTGAAGCTTTCTTT. Its translation is CASSANRQPTEAFF.

This chain connects TRBV2 to TRBJ2-2, with D possibly TRBD2 on 6 matching bases. The germline gives CDR1 SNHLY, CDR2 FYNNEI. The V end was cut by 7 bases, the J end by 7 bases, with 16 bases between. This CDR3 region has 14 residues. The CDR3 reads CASMIGLFGGELFF. The CDR3 region has the DNA TGTGCCAGCATGATAGGACTATTTGGCGGGGAGCTGTTTTTT.

This chain connects TRBV19 to TRBJ1-2, with TRBD1 matching over 7 bases. The CDR3 is 16 residues long. CDR1 is LNHDA and CDR2 is SQIVND in the germline V gene (reference sequence). Losses at the gene ends were 11 bases for V and 4 bases for J; bases not matched to a gene: 19. This chain's CDR3 is CASKDQGQLTFYGYTF. In DNA form, the CDR3 reads TGTGCCTCGAAAGACCAGGGACAGCTCACTTTCTATGGCTACACCTTC.